The 2 T cell receptor beta chains below come from one sample, sequenced in a study of blood T cell repertoires in COVID-19. Libraries were prepared by immunoSEQ multiplex PCR; TCRdb keeps only in-frame clonotypes and omits some of them. The sample shows fewer than 15,000 clones, just over 90% of them seen only once. Sample: peripheral blood. The origin of the receptors is a human donor in a cohort sampled during active COVID-19.

CDR3 sequence reads: CASSPGGWMSSSYNEQFF. The CDR3 region has the DNA TGCGCCAGCAGCCCCGGAGGGTGGATGTCTAGCTCCTACAATGAGCAGTTCTTC. The chain is built from TRBV5-1 and TRBJ2-1; TRBD2 is a possible D gene (6 bases). Germline assignment: CDR1 SGHRS and CDR2 YFSETQ. The CDR3 is made up of 18 amino acids. Trimming removed 4 bases from V and 0 bases from J, with 20 bases in between.

V and J are TRBV2 and TRBJ2-3; a weak D match, TRBD1 (6 bases). The germline V and J ends were trimmed by 6 bases and 0 bases, with 13 bases remaining between them. The length of the CDR3 is 15 residues. The V gene's germline CDR1 is SNHLY and CDR2 FYNNEI. The chain's CDR3 is CASSEQGISTDTQYF. CDR3 nucleotides: TGTGCCAGCAGCGAACAGGGAATTAGCACAGATACGCAGTATTTT. The full variable domain, with the rest looked up from reference TRBV2 and TRBJ2-3, is EPEVTQTPSHQVTQMGQEVILRCVPISNHLYFYWYRQILGQKVEFLVSFYNNEISEKSEIFDDQFSVERPDGSNFTLKIRSTKLEDSAMYFCASSEQGISTDTQYFGPGTRLTVL.